These 13 T cell receptor beta chains share one sample of origin, sequenced in a study of T cells in Graves' hyperthyroidism and ophthalmopathy. Using RNA transcripts as the source, TCR beta CDR3 regions were amplified. During a first-round RT-PCR of the TCR CDR3, the HTBI primer set was used. TCRdb recomputed calls from the multiplex PCR reads with MiXCR, one row per CDR3 protein. The sample consists of more than 300,000 distinct CDR3 sequences, under 20% of them appearing once. Sequenced: blood. These receptors came from a young man with Graves' ophthalmopathy.

This chain links TRBV18 with TRBJ1-2; perhaps TRBD1 as D (6 bases). The CDR3 spans 14 residues. Germline values: CDR1 KGHSH, CDR2 LQKENI. V gave up 5 bases and J gave up 4 bases, with 14 bases separating them. The CDR3: CASSTSQGPYGYTF. The DNA for the CDR3 is TGTGCCAGCTCAACTTCACAGGGCCCCTATGGCTACACCTTC. The entire variable domain, with the rest obtained from reference TRBV18 and TRBJ1-2, is as follows: NAGVMQNPRHLVRRRGQEARLRCSPMKGHSHVYWYRQLPEEGLKFMVYLQKENIIDESGMPKERFSAEFPKEGPSILRIQQVVRGDSAAYFCASSTSQGPYGYTFGSGTRLTVV.

This clonotype was detected many times. The chain has TRBV27 and TRBJ2-2; D possibly corresponds to TRBD2 (5 bases). Germline V lookup: CDR1 MNHEY, CDR2 SMNVEV (reference sequence). Trimming removed 3 bases from V and 4 bases from J, with 6 bases in between. There are 13 residues in the CDR3. CDR3 nucleotides: TGTGCCAGCAGTTTTCGGGGCACCGGGGAGCTGTTTTTT. This codes for CASSFRGTGELFF.

The rearrangement joins TRBV7-9 to TRBJ2-7; possibly TRBD2 for D (5 bases). V lost 0 bases to trimming and J lost 6 bases, with 18 bases between them. Germline CDR1 reads SEHNR; CDR2 reads FQNEAQ (reference sequence). The CDR3 is 16 amino acids. The CDR3 DNA sequence: TGTGCCAGCAGCTTAGCCCCAGAGGGAAGGCAAGGCGAGCAGTACTTC. The encoded protein is CASSLAPEGRQGEQYF. Together with reference TRBV7-9 and TRBJ2-7, the CDR3 gives the full variable domain: DTGVSQNPRHKITKRGQNVTFRCDPISEHNRLYWYRQTLGQGPEFLTYFQNEAQLEKSRLLSDRFSAERPKGSFSTLEIQRTEQGDSAMYLCASSLAPEGRQGEQYFGPGTRLTVT.

This clonotype was picked up many times. The chain couples TRBV3-1 to TRBJ2-5; D possibly uses TRBD1 or TRBD2 (5 bases each). Trimming shortened V by 4 bases and J by 4 bases, and 13 bases separated the two germline ends. Germline lookup yields CDR1 LGHDT and CDR2 YNNKEL (reference sequence). This CDR3 has 14 amino acids. CDR3 sequence: CASSLRGQGETQYF. The CDR3 DNA follows: TGTGCCAGCAGCCTTCGAGGGCAGGGAGAGACCCAGTACTTC.

This clonotype was picked up many times. The V call is TRBV5-1, the J call TRBJ1-1, with 7 bases aligning to TRBD1. V gave up 1 base and J gave up 0 bases; unmatched junction bases: 3. The germline gives CDR1 SGHRS, CDR2 YFSETQ. CDR3 size: 15 residues. The CDR3 DNA sequence: TGCGCCAGCAGCTTGATAGGGGGCATGAACACTGAAGCTTTCTTT. Protein product: CASSLIGGMNTEAFF.

In its sample, this clonotype was seen many times. The chain uses TRBV12-3 or TRBV12-4 and TRBJ1-1; no clear D. The CDR3 consists of 11 residues. Trimming took 4 bases from V and 5 from J, leaving 5 bases between them. CDR3 in amino acids: CASSYGTEAFF. The DNA of the CDR3 is TGTGCCAGCAGTTACGGAACTGAAGCTTTCTTT.

This clonotype was counted at least ten times. This chain links TRBV29-1 with TRBJ2-3; D unresolved. With 7 bases removed from V and 4 bases from J, the gap between germline ends came to 15 bases. CDR3 length: 13 residues. Germline V lookup: CDR1 SQVTM, CDR2 ANQGSEA. CDR3: CSALQTGADTQYF. The DNA for the CDR3 is TGCAGCGCTTTACAGACCGGCGCAGATACGCAGTATTTT.

V gene TRBV5-1 combines with J gene TRBJ1-1; 8 bases match TRBD1. The CDR3 sequence is 16 residues long. The germline gives CDR1 SGHRS, CDR2 YFSETQ. The trim removed 4 bases at V and 3 bases at J, leaving 11 bases unmatched. The CDR3: CASSLGQGLWDTEAFF. DNA for the CDR3: TGCGCCAGCAGCCTAGGACAGGGACTCTGGGACACTGAAGCTTTCTTT. The full variable domain, completed using reference TRBV5-1 and TRBJ1-1, is KAGVTQTPRYLIKTRGQQVTLSCSPISGHRSVSWYQQTPGQGLQFLFEYFSETQRNKGNFPGRFSGRQFSNSRSEMNVSTLELGDSALYLCASSLGQGLWDTEAFFGQGTRLTVV.

The chain uses TRBV5-4 and TRBJ2-3; 9 positions match TRBD2. Trimming cost V 4 bases and J 3 bases; bases outside gene matches: 0. Germline V gene lookup returns CDR1 SGHNT and CDR2 YYREEE (reference sequence). The CDR3 has 13 amino acids. CDR3 region: CASSGLATDTQYF. The CDR3 DNA is TGTGCCAGCAGCGGACTAGCGACAGATACGCAGTATTTT.

The V call is TRBV10-3, the J call TRBJ1-1, with D possibly being TRBD1 (5 bases). This CDR3 region has 13 residues. V was clipped by 5 bases and J by 1 base, with 8 bases between them. Germline lookup yields CDR1 ENHRY and CDR2 SYGVKD. CDR3 residues: CAISTTGNTEAFF. The CDR3 DNA is TGTGCCATCAGTACTACAGGGAACACTGAAGCTTTCTTT.

The chain uses TRBV24-1 and TRBJ2-4; D is ambiguous. Germline V gene lookup returns CDR1 KGHDR and CDR2 SFDVKD. This CDR3 has 14 residues. Trimming took off 8 bases at V and 8 bases at J, with 18 bases between the two ends. DNA of the CDR3: TGTGCCACCACCCCCGGGTTGGGTGGTGACATTCAGTACTTC. This translates into CATTPGLGGDIQYF.

The chain combines TRBV29-1 with TRBJ2-2; D call uncertain. Germline CDR1 and CDR2: SQVTM and ANQGSEA. The CDR3 contains 11 residues. V lost 2 bases and J lost 6, with 4 bases in between. The CDR3 bases are TGCAGCGTTGAACTTGCCGGGGAGCTGTTTTTT. Its translation: CSVELAGELFF.

This clonotype has at least ten counts. V usage is TRBV5-5 and J usage is TRBJ2-7; maybe TRBD1 (5 bases). This CDR3 region has 12 residues. Germline CDR1 reads SGHKS; CDR2 reads YYEKEE (reference sequence). Trimming removed 3 bases at V and 5 bases at J, with 9 bases between. This CDR3 reads CASSYPRDEQYF. In DNA form, the CDR3 reads TGTGCCAGCAGCTATCCCAGGGACGAGCAGTACTTC. Complete variable domain (other parts from reference TRBV5-5 and TRBJ2-7): DAGVTQSPTHLIKTRGQQVTLRCSPISGHKSVSWYQQVLGQGPQFIFQYYEKEERGRGNFPDRFSARQFPNYSSELNVNALLLGDSALYLCASSYPRDEQYFGPGTRLTVT.